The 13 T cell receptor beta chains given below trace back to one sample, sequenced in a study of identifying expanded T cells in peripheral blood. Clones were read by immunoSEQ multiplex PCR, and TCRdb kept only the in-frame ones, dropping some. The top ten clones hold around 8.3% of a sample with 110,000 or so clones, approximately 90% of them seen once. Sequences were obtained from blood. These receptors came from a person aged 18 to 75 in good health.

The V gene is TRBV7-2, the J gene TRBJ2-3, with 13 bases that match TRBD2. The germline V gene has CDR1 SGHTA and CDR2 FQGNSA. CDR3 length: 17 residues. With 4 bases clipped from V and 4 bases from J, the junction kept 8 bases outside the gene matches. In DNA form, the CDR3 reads TGTGCCAGCAGCTCCCACCCGACTAGCGGGAGGTCAGATACGCAGTATTTT. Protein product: CASSSHPTSGRSDTQYF.

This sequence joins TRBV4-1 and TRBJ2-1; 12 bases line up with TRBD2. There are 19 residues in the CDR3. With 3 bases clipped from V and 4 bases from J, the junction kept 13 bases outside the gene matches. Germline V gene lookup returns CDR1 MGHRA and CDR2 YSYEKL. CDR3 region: CASSHRLAGVGGDYNEQFF. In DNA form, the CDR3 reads TGCGCCAGCAGCCATAGACTAGCGGGAGTGGGGGGGGATTACAATGAGCAGTTCTTC.

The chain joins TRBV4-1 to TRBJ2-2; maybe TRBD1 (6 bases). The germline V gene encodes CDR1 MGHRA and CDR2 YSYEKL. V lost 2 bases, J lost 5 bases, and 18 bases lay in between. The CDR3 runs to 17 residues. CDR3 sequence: CASSQRRGSQVTGELFF. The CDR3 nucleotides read TGCGCCAGCAGCCAAAGAAGGGGGTCGCAAGTGACCGGGGAGCTGTTTTTT.

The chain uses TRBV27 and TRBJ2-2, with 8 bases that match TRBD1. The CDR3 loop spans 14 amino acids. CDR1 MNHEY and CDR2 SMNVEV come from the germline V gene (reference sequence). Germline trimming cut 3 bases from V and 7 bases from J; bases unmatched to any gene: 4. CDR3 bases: TGTGCCAGCAGTTTTGGACAGGGTATCGGGGAGCTGTTTTTT. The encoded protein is CASSFGQGIGELFF.

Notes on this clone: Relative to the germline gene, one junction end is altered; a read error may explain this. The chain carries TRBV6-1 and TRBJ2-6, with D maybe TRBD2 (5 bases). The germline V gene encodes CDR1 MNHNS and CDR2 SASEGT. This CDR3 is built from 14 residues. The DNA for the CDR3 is TGTGCCAGTTCGGACTGGTTTGGGACCAACGTCCTGACTTTC. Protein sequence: CASSDWFGTNVLTF.

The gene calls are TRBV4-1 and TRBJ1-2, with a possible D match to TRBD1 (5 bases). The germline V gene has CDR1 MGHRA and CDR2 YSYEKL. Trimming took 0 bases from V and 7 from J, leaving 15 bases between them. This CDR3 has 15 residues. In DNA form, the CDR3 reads TGCGCCAGCAGCCAAGATCGCAGCGGGGGGGGTGGCTACACCTTC. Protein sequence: CASSQDRSGGGGYTF.

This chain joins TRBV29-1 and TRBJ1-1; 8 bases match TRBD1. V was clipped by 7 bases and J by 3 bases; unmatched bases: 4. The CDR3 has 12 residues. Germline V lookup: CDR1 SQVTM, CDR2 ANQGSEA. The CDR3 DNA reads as TGCAGCGGACAGGGGTTGGACACTGAAGCTTTCTTT. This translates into CSGQGLDTEAFF.

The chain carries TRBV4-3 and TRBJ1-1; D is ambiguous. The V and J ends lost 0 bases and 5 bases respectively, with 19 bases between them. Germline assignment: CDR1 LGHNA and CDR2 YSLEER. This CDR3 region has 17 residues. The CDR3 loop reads CASSQDLGKEGWTEAFF. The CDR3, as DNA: TGCGCCAGCAGCCAAGATCTCGGTAAGGAGGGCTGGACTGAAGCTTTCTTT.

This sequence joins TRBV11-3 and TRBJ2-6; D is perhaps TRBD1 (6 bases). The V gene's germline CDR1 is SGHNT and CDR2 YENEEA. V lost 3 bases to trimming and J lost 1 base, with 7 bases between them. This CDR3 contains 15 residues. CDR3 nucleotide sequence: TGTGCCAGCAGCTTGCAGGGGTCTGGGGCCAACGTCCTGACTTTC. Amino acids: CASSLQGSGANVLTF.

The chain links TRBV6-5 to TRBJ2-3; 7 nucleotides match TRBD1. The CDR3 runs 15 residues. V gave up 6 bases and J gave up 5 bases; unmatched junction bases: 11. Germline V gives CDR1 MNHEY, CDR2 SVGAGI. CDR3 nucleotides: TGTGCCAGCAGGCATGGACAGGCCCTGGGAGATACGCAGTATTTT. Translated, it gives CASRHGQALGDTQYF.

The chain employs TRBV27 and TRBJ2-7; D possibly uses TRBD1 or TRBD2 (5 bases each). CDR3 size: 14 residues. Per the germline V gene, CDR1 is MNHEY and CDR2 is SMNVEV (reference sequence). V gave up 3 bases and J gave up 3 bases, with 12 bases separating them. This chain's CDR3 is CASSLRGWDYEQYF. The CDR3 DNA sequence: TGTGCCAGCAGTTTGAGGGGTTGGGACTACGAGCAGTACTTC.

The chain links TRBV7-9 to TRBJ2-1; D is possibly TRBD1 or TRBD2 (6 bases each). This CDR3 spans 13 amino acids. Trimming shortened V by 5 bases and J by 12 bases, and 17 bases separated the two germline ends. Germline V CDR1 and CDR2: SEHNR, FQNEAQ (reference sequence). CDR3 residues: CASSRGDTPLQFF. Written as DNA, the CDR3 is TGTGCCAGCAGCCGCGGGGACACCCCATTGCAGTTCTTC. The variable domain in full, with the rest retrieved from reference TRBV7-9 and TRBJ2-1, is DTGVSQNPRHKITKRGQNVTFRCDPISEHNRLYWYRQTLGQGPEFLTYFQNEAQLEKSRLLSDRFSAERPKGSFSTLEIQRTEQGDSAMYLCASSRGDTPLQFFGPGTRLTVL.

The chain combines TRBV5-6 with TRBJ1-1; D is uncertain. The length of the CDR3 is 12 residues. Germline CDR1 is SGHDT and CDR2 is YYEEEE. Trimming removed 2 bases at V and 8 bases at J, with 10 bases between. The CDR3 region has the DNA TGTGCCAGCAGCTTTCGGGCATCGGAAGCTTTCTTT. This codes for CASSFRASEAFF.